The 31 T cell receptor beta chains presented below share a single source sample, sequenced in a study of blood T cells in healthy people across ages. A sample-barcoded 5' primer and a J-beta primer mix were used in a second PCR of roughly 7 to 11 cycles. TCRdb analysed the 5' RACE reads with MiXCR anew, one entry per CDR3 protein. The sample holds 980,000 or so distinct CDR3 sequences, around 49% seen once. What was sequenced was blood. Receptors were obtained from a man aged 30 to 39 in good health.

The gene calls are TRBV7-9 and TRBJ2-3; 7 bases agree with TRBD1. The length of the CDR3 is 16 residues. Germline V gene data show CDR1 as SEHNR and CDR2 as FQNEAQ (reference sequence). J gave up 2 bases and V 3 bases, and 8 bases lay outside the gene matches. CDR3 amino acids: CASSLGQSPITDTQYF. CDR3 nucleotide sequence: TGTGCCAGCAGCTTGGGACAGTCGCCGATCACAGATACGCAGTATTTT.

The chain employs TRBV29-1 and TRBJ2-3; TRBD1 might be the D (6 bases). V gave up 7 bases and J gave up 4 bases, with 15 bases separating them. The CDR3 sequence is 13 residues long. Germline V gene lookup returns CDR1 SQVTM and CDR2 ANQGSEA. CDR3 amino acids: CSASQGSPDTQYF. The CDR3 DNA reads as TGCAGCGCCTCACAGGGTAGCCCAGATACGCAGTATTTT.

In regard to this clonotype: A read error may produce the germline difference seen at one junction end. The chain joins TRBV7-2 to TRBJ2-7; a weak D match, TRBD1 (6 bases). This CDR3 comprises 14 residues. From germline, CDR1 is SGHTA and CDR2 FQGNSA. The CDR3: CACSVSGQTYEQYF. In nucleotides, the CDR3 is TGTGCCTGCAGCGTATCCGGACAGACCTACGAGCAGTACTTC.

The chain uses TRBV20-1 and TRBJ2-5, with D unresolved. The CDR3 length is 11 residues. Germline V lookup: CDR1 DFQATT, CDR2 SNEGSKA (reference sequence). Trimming took 6 bases from V and 1 from J, leaving 6 bases between them. The CDR3 DNA reads TGCAGTGCAAATTTCCAAGAGACCCAGTACTTC. Protein: CSANFQETQYF.

The chain carries TRBV20-1 and TRBJ2-4; TRBD1 matches at 8 bases. The CDR3 is 16 residues long. The V segment lost 6 bases and the J segment 8 bases; nucleotides outside the gene matches: 18. CDR1 is DFQATT, CDR2 SNEGSKA, per germline (reference sequence). DNA for the CDR3: TGCAGTGCGGCTACTGGAGACAGGGGCGTAAGGGACATTCAGTACTTC. Translating it yields CSAATGDRGVRDIQYF.

The V and J genes are TRBV27 and TRBJ2-7; a weak D match, TRBD2 (5 bases). Trimming stripped 0 bases from V and 5 bases from J, with 11 bases between. Germline lookup yields CDR1 MNHEY and CDR2 SMNVEV (reference sequence). The CDR3 covers 14 residues. DNA for the CDR3: TGTGCCAGCAGTTTATCCTATCGAGGGCACGAGCAGTACTTC. Translating it yields CASSLSYRGHEQYF.

The genes are TRBV18 and TRBJ2-3, with D maybe TRBD2 (7 bases). The germline CDR1 and CDR2 sequences are KGHSH and LQKENI. CDR3 length equals 16 residues. With 3 bases removed from V and 5 bases from J, the gap between germline ends came to 18 bases. The CDR3 loop is CASSPLSGGARDTQYF. CDR3 DNA sequence: TGTGCCAGCTCACCCCTTAGTGGGGGGGCGCGAGATACGCAGTATTTT.

The chain has TRBV7-9 and TRBJ1-4; 7 bases fit TRBD1. Trimming removed 5 bases from V and 4 bases from J; junction bases left unmatched: 4. Germline CDR1 reads SEHNR; CDR2 reads FQNEAQ (reference sequence). This CDR3 contains 14 residues. As DNA, the CDR3 is TGTGCCAGCAGCAGACAGGGCGTTAATGAAAAACTGTTTTTT. This sequence encodes CASSRQGVNEKLFF.

The chain's CDR3 is CASSSVPGSSYNEQYF. The CDR3 DNA is TGTGCCAGCAGCTCCGTACCAGGGAGCTCCTACAATGAGCAGTACTTC. The chain links TRBV11-1 to TRBJ2-1, with D tentatively TRBD1 or TRBD2 (5 bases each). TRBJ2-7 explains the end of the DNA better; the J call may be wrong. The CDR3 loop spans 16 amino acids. Germline CDR1 and CDR2: SGHAT and FQDESV (reference sequence).

This clonotype showed up just a few times. The gene calls are TRBV4-3 and TRBJ1-1, with a possible D match to TRBD1 (6 bases). V shed 4 bases and J shed 0 bases, with 15 bases lying between them. Germline lookup yields CDR1 LGHNA and CDR2 YSLEER. The CDR3 has 16 residues. CDR3 nucleotide sequence: TGCGCCAGCAGCCTAGAATTAGGGGGGATGAACACTGAAGCTTTCTTT. Protein sequence: CASSLELGGMNTEAFF.

This clonotype was seen only a few times. The rearrangement links TRBV3-1 to TRBJ2-6; no firm D call. Trimming left V 6 bases short and J 4 bases short, with 10 bases between. This CDR3 region has 14 residues. Germline V CDR1 and CDR2: LGHDT, YNNKEL (reference sequence). CDR3 sequence: CASRWGSGANVLTF. CDR3 nucleotide sequence: TGTGCCAGCAGATGGGGTTCCGGGGCCAACGTCCTGACTTTC.

This clonotype was seen more than once but under ten times. The chain combines TRBV7-2 with TRBJ2-3; 11 positions agree with TRBD2. The CDR3 extends over 19 amino acids. In germline, CDR1 is SGHTA, CDR2 FQGNSA. Trimming took 5 bases from V and 2 from J; bases not matched to a gene: 15. This CDR3 reads CASSRRLAGGRLYTDTQYF. Written as DNA, the CDR3 is TGTGCCAGCAGCCGCCGCCTAGCGGGGGGTCGACTATACACAGATACGCAGTATTTT.

This clonotype was recorded a few times. The chain is built from TRBV4-2 and TRBJ1-2; 11 nucleotides agree with TRBD1. This CDR3 contains 16 residues. Trimming at V came to 0 bases and at J to 8 bases, leaving 8 bases not matched to a gene. CDR1 is LGHNA, CDR2 YNFKEQ, per germline. The CDR3 reads CASSQELPGQGDGYTF. The CDR3, as DNA: TGTGCCAGCAGCCAAGAACTACCGGGACAGGGGGACGGCTACACCTTC.

This clonotype has just a few counts. V and J are TRBV21-1 and TRBJ1-1; the table calls TRBD1, which could not be checked here. TRBV21-1 is labeled a pseudogene. The CDR3 contains 15 residues. As DNA, the CDR3 is TGTGCCAGCAGCAAAGATCGTGGACGGGGCGGGGAAGCTTTCTTT. Its translation is CASSKDRGRGGEAFF.

The V call is TRBV6-1, the J call TRBJ2-6, with D tentatively TRBD1 (6 bases). The CDR3 covers 15 residues. In germline, CDR1 is MNHNS, CDR2 SASEGT. Trimming removed 7 bases from V and 1 base from J, with 11 bases in between. This CDR3 is CASTLGGSGANVLTF. The CDR3 region has the DNA TGTGCCAGCACTCTAGGGGGTTCTGGGGCCAACGTCCTGACTTTC.

V gene TRBV10-3 combines with J gene TRBJ2-3; 9 bases match TRBD1. V dropped 10 bases and J dropped 9; count of bases not matched to a gene: 5. CDR3 size: 11 residues. Germline V CDR1 and CDR2: ENHRY, SYGVKD. The CDR3 DNA follows: TGTGCCACCGGGACAGGGAACACGCAGTATTTT. This codes for CATGTGNTQYF.

Points on this clonotype: This may come from a read error, since a much larger clone is one base off. The gene calls are TRBV7-9 and TRBJ1-2; D not resolved. The CDR3 consists of 14 residues. Looked up from germline, CDR1 is SEHNR and CDR2 is FQNEAQ (reference sequence). The CDR3 reads CACSPKGSHYGYTF. In nucleotides, the CDR3 is TGTGCCTGCAGCCCCAAAGGCTCCCACTATGGCTACACCTTC.

The gene calls are TRBV7-2 and TRBJ1-3, with a tentative D call TRBD1 (6 bases). The CDR3 loop spans 16 amino acids. Germline CDR1 and CDR2: SGHTA and FQGNSA. V shed 6 bases and J shed 0 bases, with 15 bases lying between them. The CDR3 DNA is TGTGCCAGCAGACCCCGACAGGCGATCTCTGGAAACACCATATATTTT. Translation: CASRPRQAISGNTIYF.

The rearrangement links TRBV11-2 to TRBJ2-5, with 10 bases fitting TRBD2. TRBJ2-1 explains the end of the DNA better; the J call may be wrong. Germline CDR1 SGHAT, CDR2 FQNNGV. The CDR3 loop spans 14 amino acids. CDR3 amino acids: CASARASGGSEQFF. The DNA for the CDR3 is TGTGCCAGCGCGAGGGCTAGCGGGGGTAGTGAGCAGTTCTTC.

The V call is TRBV3-1, the J call TRBJ2-6, with a tentative D call TRBD1 (6 bases). The germline V and J ends were trimmed by 1 base and 6 bases, with 13 bases remaining between them. CDR3 length equals 16 residues. Germline CDR1 LGHDT, CDR2 YNNKEL (reference sequence). CDR3 loop: CASSQVPQGSANVLTF. The CDR3 coding sequence is TGTGCCAGCAGCCAAGTCCCACAGGGCTCGGCCAACGTCCTGACTTTC.

The chain carries TRBV5-1 and TRBJ2-1, with D unresolved. The assigned J gene may be wrong: the sequence end matches TRBJ2-7 better. The CDR3 length is 14 residues. The germline CDR1 and CDR2 sequences are SGHRS and YFSETQ. In nucleotides, the CDR3 is TGCGCCAGCAGCTTGGCGGCGGAATACAATGAGCAGTACTTC. Translating gives CASSLAAEYNEQYF.

As to this clonotype: One base away lies a much larger clone, so this may be a sequencing read error. The chain combines TRBV7-9 with TRBJ2-5, with D perhaps matching TRBD1 (6 bases). The closer fit of TRBJ2-7 to the DNA end suggests the J call may be wrong. The CDR3 length is 16 residues. The germline V gene has CDR1 SEHNR and CDR2 FQNEAQ (reference sequence). The CDR3 coding sequence is TGTGCCAGCAGCCCGACCTACGACAGGACCAACCGCGAGCAGTACTTC. Protein sequence: CASSPTYDRTNREQYF.

The rearrangement joins TRBV28 to TRBJ2-1; 7 bases are a match to TRBD2. The V gene's germline CDR1 is MDHEN and CDR2 SYDVKM. The junction had 10 bases not matched to a gene; V was cut back by 6 bases and J by 2 bases. The length of the CDR3 is 16 residues. The CDR3 reads CASRGSEAGAYNEQFF. CDR3 bases: TGTGCCAGCAGGGGGTCTGAGGCGGGGGCCTACAATGAGCAGTTCTTC.

The rearrangement joins TRBV10-3 to TRBJ1-4; D may be TRBD1 (5 bases). CDR1 is ENHRY, CDR2 SYGVKD, per germline. The CDR3 runs 14 residues. Trimming took off 4 bases at V and 8 bases at J, with 14 bases between the two ends. The CDR3 reads CAISGIGAEEKLFF. The CDR3 nucleotides read TGTGCCATCAGTGGTATTGGGGCCGAGGAAAAACTGTTTTTT.

CDR3 in amino acids: CASSLPGGRNEQFF. The CDR3 nucleotides are TGTGCCAGCAGCTTACCGGGGGGACGCAATGAGCAGTTCTTC. The chain couples TRBV7-8 to TRBJ2-1, with 7 bases lining up with TRBD2. V gave up 2 bases and J gave up 6 bases; unmatched junction bases: 4. Per the germline V gene, CDR1 is SGHVS and CDR2 is FQNEAQ. The CDR3 extends over 14 amino acids.

This chain joins TRBV6-2 or TRBV6-3 and TRBJ2-6; TRBD2 is a possible D gene (6 bases). Trimming left V 7 bases short and J 2 bases short, with 12 bases between. The CDR3 consists of 15 residues. Germline V CDR1 and CDR2: MNHEY, SVGEGT. The chain's CDR3 is CASTRETAGANVLTF. The CDR3 bases are TGTGCCAGCACCCGGGAGACTGCTGGGGCCAACGTCCTGACTTTC.

The chain has TRBV7-2 and TRBJ2-3; 8 nucleotides line up with TRBD2. The germline V gene has CDR1 SGHTA and CDR2 FQGNSA. The V segment lost 3 bases and the J segment 5 bases; nucleotides outside the gene matches: 22. This CDR3 is built from 20 residues. Here the CDR3 reads CASSFPFDSGGGSSIDTQYF. The CDR3 DNA reads as TGTGCCAGCAGCTTCCCGTTTGACTCGGGGGGGGGATCAAGTATAGATACGCAGTATTTT.

V gene TRBV3-1 combines with J gene TRBJ2-7; 11 nucleotides agree with TRBD1. The CDR3 consists of 16 residues. Looked up from germline, CDR1 is LGHDT and CDR2 is YNNKEL (reference sequence). With V trimmed by 0 bases and J by 5 bases, 6 bases remained unmatched. CDR3 sequence reads: CASSQDRTGGRDEQYF. CDR3 in DNA: TGTGCCAGCAGCCAAGATCGGACAGGGGGCAGAGACGAGCAGTACTTC.

The V gene is TRBV12-3 or TRBV12-4, the J gene TRBJ1-2, with a possible D match to TRBD1 (5 bases). CDR3 length equals 12 residues. Between the trimmed V and J ends, which lost 3 bases and 8 bases, there was a span of 10 bases. CDR3 loop: CASSFPGAGYTF. CDR3 nucleotide sequence: TGTGCCAGCAGTTTCCCCGGGGCGGGCTACACCTTC.

This clonotype has just a few counts. The gene calls are TRBV12-3 or TRBV12-4 and TRBJ2-1; tentative D call: TRBD2 (6 bases). The J call may not be correct, given that the DNA end is closer to TRBJ2-7. This CDR3 spans 15 amino acids. CDR3: CASSLGLSSYNEQYF. CDR3 nucleotides: TGTGCCAGCAGTTTGGGACTGAGCTCCTACAATGAGCAGTACTTC.

The gene calls are TRBV6-1 and TRBJ1-1; D may be TRBD1 (6 bases). Germline V gives CDR1 MNHNS, CDR2 SASEGT. The CDR3 covers 14 residues. Trimming stripped 7 bases from V and 1 base from J, with 13 bases between. The CDR3 loop is CASKRTEENTEAFF. The CDR3, as DNA: TGTGCCAGCAAACGGACAGAGGAGAACACTGAAGCTTTCTTT.